This is a list of T cell receptor beta chains from one sample in a study of blood T cell repertoires in COVID-19. Clones were read by immunoSEQ multiplex PCR, and TCRdb kept only the in-frame ones, dropping some. This sample yields some 120,000 clones, of which about 80% are seen a single time; 12% belongs to the top ten. Sequencing used peripheral blood. The receptors derive from a man aged 55 to 70 with acute or convalescent COVID-19. Each CDR3 is given with its conserved first and last residue. D genes are given only for firm matches. Rows give clone size only sometimes, using once, few, many, or a class for an expanded clone.

clone_size j_call d_call v_call cdr3_nt cdr3_aa
NA TRBJ2-7 TRBD1 TRBV30 TGTGCACGCGGAAGGGGACAGGGGGCTTACGAGCAGTACTTC CARGRGQGAYEQYF
NA TRBJ2-1 TRBD2 TRBV5-1 TGCGCCAGCAGCTTGGTGGGGCTAGCGGTCGAGCAGTTCTTC CASSLVGLAVEQFF
NA TRBJ2-7 NA TRBV28 TGTGCCAGCAGTTTATTAGGACAGTTGTACGAGCAGTACTTC CASSLLGQLYEQYF
NA TRBJ1-3 NA TRBV2 TGTGCCACCTTTGGGAGGCATGTCTCTGGAAACACCATATATTTT CATFGRHVSGNTIYF
NA TRBJ2-7 TRBD2 TRBV5-1 TGCGCCAGCAGCCACCTACTGTCGGGGGAGGGAAACTACGAGCAGTACTTC CASSHLLSGEGNYEQYF
NA TRBJ2-7 TRBD1 TRBV10-3 TGTGCCATCAGTGCCGGGACAGGGGGCAAAACCTACGAGCAGTACTTC CAISAGTGGKTYEQYF
NA TRBJ1-1 NA TRBV5-1 TGCGCCAGCAGCTTGGCCTCCTACGGACAGCCGACGAACACTGAAGCTTTCTTT CASSLASYGQPTNTEAFF
once TRBJ2-5 NA TRBV5-1 TGCGCCAGCCATCAGGGCCACCAAGAGACCCAGTACTTC CASHQGHQETQYF
NA TRBJ2-7 TRBD1 TRBV6-5 TGTGCCAGCCAGACAGGGGAGCTCTACGAGCAGTACTTC CASQTGELYEQYF
NA TRBJ1-6 NA TRBV28 TGTGCCAGCAACCTACCCACCGGGAGGGCACCCCTCCACTTT CASNLPTGRAPLHF
NA TRBJ2-3 TRBD2 TRBV10-3 TGTGCCATCAGGGGGACTAGCGGGCTAACAGATACGCAGTATTTT CAIRGTSGLTDTQYF
NA TRBJ1-2 NA TRBV30 TGTGCCTGGAGTCCCCACCGGGGAGGCTACACCTTC CAWSPHRGGYTF
NA TRBJ2-3 TRBD2 TRBV6-2/TRBV6-3 TGTGCCAGCAGTCAGGGACTAGCGGGAGTCGCTCATACGCAGTATTTT CASSQGLAGVAHTQYF
NA TRBJ2-3 TRBD2 TRBV2 TGTGCCAGCAGGGCCCGACTAGCAGTTGGCGATACGCAGTATTTT CASRARLAVGDTQYF
few TRBJ1-5 NA TRBV2 TGTGCCAGCAGTGAAGGGGGCGTTAATCAGCCCCAGCATTTT CASSEGGVNQPQHF
NA TRBJ2-7 NA TRBV28 TGTGCCAGCAGTTTACAAGGGGGATCGAGCTACGAGCAGTACTTC CASSLQGGSSYEQYF
NA TRBJ1-4 TRBD1 TRBV6-5 TGTGCCAGCAGTTACAACCCAGGACAGGCCCTGTTTTTT CASSYNPGQALFF
NA TRBJ2-5 NA TRBV5-5 TGTGCCAGCAGCGTAACCGGGACACGAAAAGAGACCCAGTACTTC CASSVTGTRKETQYF
NA TRBJ1-2 NA TRBV5-4 TGTGCCAGCAGCTTTGTTAGTAACTATGGCTACACCTTC CASSFVSNYGYTF
few TRBJ1-1 NA TRBV2 TGTGCCAGCAGGGACCCGGGGGGGCGAGACACGTTTGTTTTCTTT CASRDPGGRDTFVFF
NA TRBJ1-1 NA TRBV2 TGTGCCAGCACCGAGATGAACACTGAAGCTTTCTTT CASTEMNTEAFF
once TRBJ1-6 TRBD1 TRBV15 TGTGCCACCCGCCGGGACAGGGCTAATTCACCCCTCCACTTT CATRRDRANSPLHF
NA TRBJ1-1 NA TRBV19 TGTGCCAGTACCACTGCGGTCGGGGCAGGGGAGACTGAAGCTTTCTTT CASTTAVGAGETEAFF
NA TRBJ2-3 TRBD2 TRBV2 TGTGCCAGCAGTGAACGGCTAGCGGGTCGAGCAGATACGCAGTATTTT CASSERLAGRADTQYF
NA TRBJ2-6 NA TRBV6-2/TRBV6-3 TGTGCCAGCAGTTACGCCAGCTCTGGGGCCAACGTCCTGACTTTC CASSYASSGANVLTF
NA TRBJ2-2 NA TRBV4-1 TGCGCCAGCAGCCAAGATGAGGGGGGGTACACCGGGGAGCTGTTTTTT CASSQDEGGYTGELFF
NA TRBJ2-6 NA TRBV5-4 TGTGCCAGCAGCTTGAACAATCTTGGGGCCAACGTCCTGACTTTC CASSLNNLGANVLTF
NA TRBJ2-1 TRBD2 TRBV27 TGTGCCAGCGGCAAGCGGGAGTTATCCTACAATGAGCAGTTCTTC CASGKRELSYNEQFF
NA TRBJ2-4 TRBD2 TRBV27 TGTGCCAGCAGACCGGCCCCGGCAGGGGTTAGCGGGAGTCAAAGGGACATTCAGTACTTC CASRPAPAGVSGSQRDIQYF
few TRBJ1-6 NA TRBV5-1 TGCGCCAGCAGCTTGGCCAGCGGAGGCTCACCCCTCCACTTT CASSLASGGSPLHF
NA TRBJ2-6 NA TRBV28 TGTGCCAGCAGTTTAAGAACCCCCTCGCAGGGGCTCGGATCTGGGGCCAACGTCCTGACTTTC CASSLRTPSQGLGSGANVLTF
NA TRBJ2-7 TRBD2 TRBV7-2 TGTGCCAGCAGCCCCCCGGGACTAGCGGTCTCCTACGAGCAGTACTTC CASSPPGLAVSYEQYF
NA TRBJ1-5 NA TRBV18 TGTGCCAGCACGCAGGGTACGGGTCAGCCCCAGCATTTT CASTQGTGQPQHF
NA TRBJ2-1 TRBD2 TRBV29-1 TGCAGCGCCGGGGGGGTGGCAGCGAAGTTCTTC CSAGGVAAKFF
NA TRBJ2-5 NA TRBV30 TGTGCCTGGAGTTTGTACAGGAGACAAGAGACCCAGTACTTC CAWSLYRRQETQYF
NA TRBJ1-1 NA TRBV5-4 TGTGCCAGCAGCCCCCCTAGGGGGAACACTGAAGCTTTCTTT CASSPPRGNTEAFF
few TRBJ2-5 NA TRBV7-2 TGTGCCAGCAGCTTAAGACAAAGAGAGACCCAGTACTTC CASSLRQRETQYF
once TRBJ1-1 NA TRBV18 TGTGCCAGCTCACCACCGGGCGGGGTAGCTTTCTTT CASSPPGGVAFF
NA TRBJ1-6 NA TRBV28 TGTGCCAGCACGTATAATAATTCACCCCTCCACTTT CASTYNNSPLHF
NA TRBJ2-2 TRBD1 TRBV2 TGTGCCAGCAGTGCCCGACAGGGGACCGGGGAGCTGTTTTTT CASSARQGTGELFF
once TRBJ1-6 TRBD1 TRBV5-5 TGTGCCAGCAGCTTAGGGACAGCTGCCCTGGGGTCACCCCTCCACTTT CASSLGTAALGSPLHF
many TRBJ2-2 TRBD1 TRBV10-3 TGTGCCATCAGTGAAACAGGGGGTCCCTACACCGGGGAGCTGTTTTTT CAISETGGPYTGELFF
few TRBJ1-2 TRBD1 TRBV10-3 TGTGCCATCAGGGGGGACAGCCCCTATGGCTACACCTTC CAIRGDSPYGYTF
NA TRBJ2-1 NA TRBV27 TGTGCCAGCAGTTTATGGTCTCTGAGCGACAATGAGCAGTTCTTC CASSLWSLSDNEQFF
few TRBJ1-3 NA TRBV24-1 TGTGCCACCAGTGGCGAGGGGGGGTATAACTCTGGAAACACCATATATTTT CATSGEGGYNSGNTIYF
NA TRBJ1-1 NA TRBV18 TGTGCCAGCTCACCAATCGCGGGGGACACTGAAGCTTTCTTT CASSPIAGDTEAFF
NA TRBJ2-7 TRBD1 TRBV28 TGTGCCAGCATCCCCCCCCCGGGGACAGACTACTACGAGCAGTACTTC CASIPPPGTDYYEQYF
NA TRBJ1-2 NA TRBV15 TGTGCCACCAGCCCAGGGGCTAACTATGGCTACACCTTC CATSPGANYGYTF
NA TRBJ1-1 NA TRBV10-3 TGTGCCATCACCATGACACCGAACACTGAAGCTTTCTTT CAITMTPNTEAFF
NA TRBJ2-5 NA TRBV11-2 TGTGCCAGCAGCTTTGAGAATCAAGAGACCCAGTACTTC CASSFENQETQYF
NA TRBJ2-2 NA TRBV29-1 TGCAGCGGAGGGGAGGTGATAACCGGGGAGCTGTTTTTT CSGGEVITGELFF